One and the same sample provided the 10 T cell receptor beta chains below, sequenced in a study of CD8+CD57+ T cells in acquired aplastic anemia. TCR beta VDJ combinations and CDR3 sequences were profiled from genomic DNA. TCRdb recomputed calls from the reads with MiXCR, one row per CDR3 protein. Here the sample spans hundreds of thousands of distinct CDR3 sequences, around 32% being singletons. Individuals selected for sequencing had exhibited CD8+CD57+ cell expansion on flow cytometry. Material for sequencing was sorted CD4+, CD8+, or CD8+CD57+ T cells (not recorded which) from PBMCs. These receptors all come from a human donor with aplastic anemia.

At least ten counts were recorded for this clonotype. This chain connects TRBV7-6 to TRBJ2-3; D call uncertain. This CDR3 is 15 amino acids long. With 1 base removed from V and 2 bases from J, the gap between germline ends came to 10 bases. In germline, CDR1 is SGHVS, CDR2 FNYEAQ. The CDR3 DNA is TGTGCCAGCAGCTTAGGAGTACTATCCACAGATACGCAGTATTTT. Protein product: CASSLGVLSTDTQYF.

This sequence joins TRBV20-1 and TRBJ2-2; 13 nucleotides line up with TRBD2. This CDR3 has 15 residues. Trimming cost V 1 base and J 8 bases; bases outside gene matches: 4. Germline CDR1 DFQATT, CDR2 SNEGSKA (reference sequence). The CDR3 loop reads CSARVWGLAGGELFF. The CDR3 nucleotides read TGCAGTGCTAGAGTTTGGGGACTAGCGGGAGGGGAGCTGTTTTTT.

As to this clonotype: An end of the junction differs from the germline gene, which may be a read error. V is TRBV15 and J is TRBJ2-1, with a tentative D call TRBD2 (5 bases). CDR3 length equals 14 residues. Per the germline V gene, CDR1 is LNHNV and CDR2 is YYDKDF (reference sequence). CDR3 in amino acids: CATSRTLNGNEQFF. The CDR3 bases are TGTGCCACCAGCCGGACGTTAAACGGGAATGAGCAATTCTTC.

Note on this clonotype: A read error is likely, as this CDR3 ends without the conserved phenylalanine or tryptophan. The chain is built from TRBV5-4 and TRBJ2-7; D possibly corresponds to TRBD1 (5 bases). V was cut by 0 bases and J by 0 bases, with 16 bases left in between. The CDR3 totals 17 residues. The germline gives CDR1 SGHNT, CDR2 YYREEE (reference sequence). CDR3 sequence reads: CASSLVVLTASSYEQYL. The CDR3 DNA is TGTGCCAGCAGCTTGGTGGTATTGACAGCGAGCTCCTACGAGCAGTACCTC.

The genes are TRBV7-2 and TRBJ1-6, with D hard to call. Germline CDR1 SGHTA, CDR2 FQGNSA. Trimming took 5 bases from V and 5 from J, leaving 19 bases between them. This CDR3 has 17 amino acids. For the CDR3, the DNA is TGTGCCAGCAGCCTGGGGAGAGACCTAAGCAATAATTCACCCCTCCACTTT. Its protein product is CASSLGRDLSNNSPLHF.

This clonotype was counted many times. The V call is TRBV9, the J call TRBJ1-6; no reliable D call. The CDR3 spans 15 residues. CDR1 is SGDLS and CDR2 is YYNGEE in the germline V gene. With 0 bases removed from V and 7 bases from J, the gap between germline ends came to 11 bases. The chain's CDR3 is CASSVEPSLNSPLHF. For the CDR3, the DNA is TGTGCCAGCAGCGTAGAGCCTTCCCTAAATTCACCCCTCCACTTT. The full variable domain, its missing parts supplied by reference TRBV9 and TRBJ1-6, is DSGVTQTPKHLITATGQRVTLRCSPRSGDLSVYWYQQSLDQGLQFLIQYYNGEERAKGNILERFSAQQFPDLHSELNLSSLELGDSALYFCASSVEPSLNSPLHFGNGTRLTVT.

This clonotype has at least ten counts. The rearrangement links TRBV7-2 to TRBJ1-2; no firm D call. Germline loops: CDR1 SGHTA, CDR2 FQGNSA. V lost 4 bases, J lost 7 bases, and 16 bases lay in between. CDR3 length: 14 residues. The CDR3 DNA sequence: TGTGCCAGCAGCTCCCTAGGAGATTCCTTTGGCTACACCTTC. Translation: CASSSLGDSFGYTF.

CDR3 region: CASSVDRGEETQYF. The CDR3 DNA reads TGTGCCAGCAGTGTGGACAGGGGGGAGGAGACCCAGTACTTC. The chain uses TRBV2 and TRBJ2-5; 10 bases agree with TRBD1. This CDR3 is 14 amino acids long. Looked up from germline, CDR1 is SNHLY and CDR2 is FYNNEI. V lost 4 bases to trimming and J lost 5 bases; unmatched junction nucleotides: 4.

This clonotype has only a few counts. The chain is built from TRBV19 and TRBJ1-1; the D gene is possibly TRBD1 (6 bases). CDR1 and CDR2 from the germline V gene are LNHDA and SQIVND (reference sequence). The CDR3 is 15 residues long. V dropped 2 bases and J dropped 4 bases, with 14 bases sitting between them. This CDR3 reads CASSISGGARTEAFF. CDR3 DNA: TGTGCCAGTAGTATATCCGGGGGCGCGCGCACTGAAGCTTTCTTT.

The rearrangement uses TRBV12-3 or TRBV12-4 and TRBJ2-7; possibly TRBD2 for D (6 bases). The CDR3 runs to 14 residues. V was shortened by 6 bases and J by 5 bases, with 17 bases between the two germline ends. The CDR3 spells CASSPDHGGHEQYF. CDR3 sequence (DNA): TGTGCCAGCAGCCCGGACCACGGGGGACACGAGCAGTACTTC.